This TCR beta chain was sequenced for a study of cytomegalovirus exposure and HLA in healthy donors. General study points: Listed as cytomegalovirus-associated were over 150 TCR beta chains. CMV serostatus stood as the only immune exposure information on hand. Several top significant clusters appeared, in a later analysis, to be linked to common viral pathogens.

On this clone itself: Its antigen is currently unknown.

A multiplex PCR was run with 60 Vbeta primers and 13 Jbeta primers. The assay was immunoSEQ multiplex PCR, and TCRdb's table has in-frame clones only and misses some. The sample yields about 59,000 clones, 80% seen once. Donors had nominal health at sampling but likely had unrecorded immune exposures. The CDR3 spans 16 residues. The germline V gene encodes CDR1 SGDLS and CDR2 YYNGEE. Trimming removed 4 bases from V and 2 bases from J; junction bases left unmatched: 7. The source of this sequence is a woman between 40 and 55 years old in good health and CMV-seronegative. Sequenced: PBMCs. The chain couples TRBV9 to TRBJ1-3; TRBD1 matches at 9 bases. CDR3 amino acids: CASSLNNRGPGNTIYF. The DNA for the CDR3 is TGTGCCAGCAGCTTAAATAACAGGGGGCCTGGAAACACCATATATTTT.